This TCR beta chain was documented in a study of CD8+CD57+ T cells in acquired aplastic anemia. Only a few counts were recorded for this clonotype. Trimming took off 3 bases at V and 2 bases at J, with 8 bases between the two ends. The V gene's germline CDR1 is SGHTA and CDR2 FQGNSA. This CDR3 spans 13 amino acids. Genomic DNA, the template, was used for profiling of the TCR beta VDJ and CDR3. Using its own MiXCR run on the reads, TCRdb lists one record per CDR3 protein. The sample consists of 80,000 or so distinct CDR3 sequences, 60% to 75% of them appearing once. CD8+CD57+ cell expansion had been shown by flow cytometry in patients chosen for sequencing. Among the patients, all had severe acquired aplastic anemia.

V usage is TRBV7-2 and J usage is TRBJ2-7, with D possibly matching TRBD2 (5 bases). The receptor comes from a human donor with aplastic anemia. Specimen: sorted CD4+, CD8+, or CD8+CD57+ T cells (not recorded which) from PBMCs. DNA for the CDR3: TGTGCCAGCAGCTTGGGGAGCCCCTACGAGCAGTACTTC. Residues: CASSLGSPYEQYF.